This T cell receptor beta chain was recorded in a study of T cell responses to AZD1222 COVID-19 vaccine. Trimming took off 2 bases at V and 3 bases at J, with 14 bases between the two ends. CDR3 size: 15 residues. The germline CDR1 and CDR2 sequences are MDHEN and SYDVKM. The assay was immunoSEQ multiplex PCR, and TCRdb's table has in-frame clones only and misses some. The table includes 93,000 or so clones, over 70% detected once. The receptor comes from an adult in good health. The chain has TRBV28 and TRBJ2-7, with no clear D. The input for sequencing was peripheral blood, taken on day 0 of AZD1222 vaccination. The CDR3 DNA reads TGTGCCAGCAGTTTACTGTCGGCCCTGGGCTACGAGCAGTACTTC. This gives the protein CASSLLSALGYEQYF.